This T cell receptor beta chain was retrieved from a study of T cells in Graves' hyperthyroidism and ophthalmopathy. This clonotype was seen many times. RNA transcripts provided the source from which TCR beta CDR3 regions were amplified. The TCR CDR3 was amplified in a first-round RT-PCR using the HTBI primer set. In TCRdb, the multiplex PCR reads were re-called with MiXCR into one record per CDR3 protein. The repertoire holds over 500,000 distinct CDR3 sequences, with 13% to 15% as singletons. The sample was blood. The sequence was collected from a woman in her thirties or forties with Graves' hyperthyroidism.

CDR3 sequence reads: CASSERSLGSSPLHF. The CDR3 DNA reads as TGTGCCAGCAGTGAAAGGTCTCTAGGGAGTTCACCCCTCCACTTT. V gene TRBV6-1 combines with J gene TRBJ1-6; D ambiguous. The CDR3 covers 15 residues. Looked up from germline, CDR1 is MNHNS and CDR2 is SASEGT. V was pared by 2 bases and J by 9 bases, with 14 bases between.